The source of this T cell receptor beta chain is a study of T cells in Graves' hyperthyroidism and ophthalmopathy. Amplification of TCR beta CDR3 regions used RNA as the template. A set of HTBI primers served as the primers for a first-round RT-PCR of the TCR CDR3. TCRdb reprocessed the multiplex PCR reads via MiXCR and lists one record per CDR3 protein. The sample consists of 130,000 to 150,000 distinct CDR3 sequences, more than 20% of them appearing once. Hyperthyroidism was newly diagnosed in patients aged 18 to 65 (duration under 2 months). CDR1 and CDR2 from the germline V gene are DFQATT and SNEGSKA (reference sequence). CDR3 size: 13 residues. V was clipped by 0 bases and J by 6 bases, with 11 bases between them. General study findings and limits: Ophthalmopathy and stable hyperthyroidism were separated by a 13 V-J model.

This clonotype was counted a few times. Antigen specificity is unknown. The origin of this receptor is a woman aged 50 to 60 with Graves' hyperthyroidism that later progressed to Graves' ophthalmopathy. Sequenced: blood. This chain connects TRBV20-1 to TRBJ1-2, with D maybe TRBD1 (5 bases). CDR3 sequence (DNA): TGCAGTGCTAGAGATCTGAGAGGGGATGGCTACACCTTC. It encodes CSARDLRGDGYTF.